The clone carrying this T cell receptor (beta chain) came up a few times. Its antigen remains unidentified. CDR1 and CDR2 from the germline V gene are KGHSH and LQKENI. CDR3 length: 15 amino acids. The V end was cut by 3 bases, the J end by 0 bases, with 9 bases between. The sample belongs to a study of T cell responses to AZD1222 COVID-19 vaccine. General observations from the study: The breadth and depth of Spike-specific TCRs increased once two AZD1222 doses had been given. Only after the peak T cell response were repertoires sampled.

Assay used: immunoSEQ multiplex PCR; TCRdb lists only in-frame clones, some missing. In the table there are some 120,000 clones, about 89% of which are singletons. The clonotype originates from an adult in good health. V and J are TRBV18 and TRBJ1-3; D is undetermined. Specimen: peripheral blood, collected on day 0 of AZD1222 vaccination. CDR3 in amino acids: CASSPNTGSGNTIYF. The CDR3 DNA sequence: TGTGCCAGCTCACCCAACACCGGCTCTGGAAACACCATATATTTT.